This T cell receptor beta chain was sequenced in a study of cytomegalovirus exposure and HLA in healthy donors. On the study more broadly: From 150 million to 200 million T cells, an earlier analysis saw under 140 million unique TCR beta sequences.

PCR amplification relied on 60 Vbeta primers (plus 13 Jbeta primers). Per the original data handling: Roughly 10 million shared chains were among 80 million or so unique TCR beta chains counted in a later analysis. Sequencing was performed with immunoSEQ multiplex PCR; in TCRdb, only in-frame clones are kept and a portion is missing. From that table come the V and J calls and clone size; the DNA was used to work out D and trimming. This sample yields roughly 110,000 clones, of which roughly 70% are seen a single time; approximately 2.8% belongs to the top ten. Study-wide results and limits: More clonal expansion characterized HLA-associated TCR beta chains than equally common others in a later analysis.

V was shortened by 1 base and J by 1 base, with 11 bases between the two germline ends. The CDR3 runs to 15 residues. CDR1 SGHTA and CDR2 FQGNSA come from the germline V gene. Remarks on this clone: Its antigen is currently unknown.

The sample comprised PBMCs. This sequence originates from a male donor in good health and CMV-seropositive. The chain is built from TRBV7-2 and TRBJ2-7; D is possibly TRBD1 (6 bases). CDR3 sequence: CASSLVYDRSYEQYF. Here the CDR3 DNA reads TGTGCCAGCAGCTTAGTGTACGACAGGTCCTACGAGCAGTACTTC.